These 10 T cell receptor beta chains originate from one sample sequenced in a study of a mutant IDH1 vaccine in newly diagnosed glioma. Libraries were prepared by immunoSEQ multiplex PCR; TCRdb keeps only in-frame clonotypes and omits some of them. The sample lists approximately 110,000 clones; roughly 90% were seen once. The time point here: week 11, during vaccination. The investigators gave 300 ug of mutant IDH1 20-mer peptide in each vaccine dose, together with topical imiquimod. These receptors lack a known antigen. Sequenced material: PBMCs, taken from a glioma patient whose treatment included an IDH1 peptide vaccine. These receptors all stem from a woman aged 45 to 65 with glioma.

The chain couples TRBV14 to TRBJ1-2; TRBD1 might be the D (5 bases). Per germline, CDR1 SGHDN and CDR2 FVKESK. The CDR3 is 15 amino acids. The V end was cut by 4 bases, the J end by 0 bases, with 12 bases between. The chain's CDR3 is CASSPGRGPNYGYTF. DNA for the CDR3: TGTGCCAGCAGCCCAGGCCGGGGACCTAACTATGGCTACACCTTC.

The chain has TRBV11-2 and TRBJ2-7, with TRBD1 as a possible D gene (6 bases). V was clipped by 3 bases and J by 0 bases, with 12 bases between them. CDR1 is SGHAT, CDR2 FQNNGV, per germline. This CDR3 spans 15 amino acids. The CDR3 region is CASSFLYRASYEQYF. The DNA of the CDR3 is TGTGCCAGCAGCTTTTTGTACAGGGCCTCCTACGAGCAGTACTTC.

The chain carries TRBV19 and TRBJ2-7, with D perhaps TRBD2 (6 bases). Deletions cut 3 bases from V and 4 bases from J, with 16 bases between. Germline assignment: CDR1 LNHDA and CDR2 SQIVND (reference sequence). The CDR3 covers 15 residues. The CDR3 sequence: CASSISGGDRYEQYF. The CDR3 region has the DNA TGTGCCAGTAGTATCTCCGGAGGGGATAGGTACGAGCAGTACTTC.

The chain uses TRBV2 and TRBJ1-6; TRBD1 matches 9 bases. V trimming: 4 bases; J trimming: 7 bases; junction bases outside the gene matches: 2. The CDR3 is 14 residues long. Germline values: CDR1 SNHLY, CDR2 FYNNEI. The CDR3 reads CASSGQGGNSPLHF. In DNA form, the CDR3 reads TGTGCCAGCAGTGGACAGGGGGGGAATTCACCCCTCCACTTT.

The chain has TRBV27 and TRBJ1-2, with 8 bases identical to TRBD1. Trimming cost V 5 bases and J 9 bases; bases outside gene matches: 8. Germline loops: CDR1 MNHEY, CDR2 SMNVEV (reference sequence). The CDR3 consists of 13 residues. The CDR3 protein is CASSPWDRKSYTF. The CDR3 bases are TGTGCCAGCAGTCCCTGGGACAGGAAGAGCTACACCTTC.

The rearrangement links TRBV6-5 to TRBJ1-1; tentatively, D is TRBD1 (6 bases). Germline CDR1 and CDR2: MNHEY and SVGAGI. V dropped 0 bases and J dropped 3 bases, with 14 bases sitting between them. This CDR3 region has 16 residues. The CDR3 spells CASSYSKAQGDTEAFF. The CDR3 DNA reads as TGTGCCAGCAGTTACTCGAAGGCACAGGGTGACACTGAAGCTTTCTTT.

The chain joins TRBV7-2 to TRBJ2-7; D gene ambiguous. Germline V CDR1 and CDR2: SGHTA, FQGNSA. The CDR3 contains 11 residues. Deletions cut 3 bases from V and 4 bases from J, with 4 bases between. The CDR3 loop is CASSFTYEQYF. The CDR3 region has the DNA TGTGCCAGCAGCTTCACGTACGAGCAGTACTTC.

The rearrangement links TRBV7-3 to TRBJ2-1; 8 bases are shared with TRBD2. The CDR3 is 15 residues long. Germline V CDR1 and CDR2: SGHTA, FQGTGA. Trimming at V came to 5 bases and at J to 0 bases, leaving 3 bases not matched to a gene. CDR3 region: CASSPTSGSYNEQFF. The CDR3 bases are TGTGCCAGCAGCCCTACTAGCGGCTCCTACAATGAGCAGTTCTTC.

This chain connects TRBV19 to TRBJ2-7; TRBD2 might be the D (6 bases). The CDR3 runs 14 residues. The V end lost 5 bases, the J end lost 0 bases, and 11 bases lay between the germline ends. Germline CDR1 LNHDA, CDR2 SQIVND (reference sequence). CDR3 protein: CASSPRGSSYEQYF. CDR3 DNA sequence: TGTGCCAGTAGTCCTCGGGGGAGCTCCTACGAGCAGTACTTC.

The CDR3 DNA sequence: TGTGCCGGAAACAAGGCCCCCCTTTGCTATGGCTACACCTTC. Translating it yields CAGNKAPLCYGYTF. This chain links TRBV27 with TRBJ1-2; D is unclear. CDR1 is MNHEY, CDR2 SMNVEV, per germline (reference sequence). V was clipped by 11 bases and J by 4 bases, with 20 bases between them. This CDR3 region has 14 residues.